These 12 T cell receptor beta chains share one sample of origin, sequenced in a study of shared clonotypes between healthy human individuals (dated by TCRdb to about 2020). The library was built by means of the immunoSEQ multiplex PCR assay. Drawn from immuneACCESS, this table holds only the in-frame rearrangements with V and J called that TCRdb kept. Clones are partly lost; checked studies trace under half to an unresolved V gene and leave the rest unexplained. Recorded for this sample are around 2,100,000 clones; less than 95% of them occurred a single time. The ten largest clones capture 1% to 1.5% of the sample. CD8 naive samples consisted of CD45RO-negative cells that were positively selected for CCR7, yielding a CD45RA+CCR7+ population without TemRA cells. The sample taken for sequencing was naive CD8+ T cells sorted from blood. Per the publication, the cell subset or site label means: CD45RA+CCR7+. The source of these receptors is a man younger than 30 in good health.

A word on this clone: This sample includes further DNA sequences coding for the same CDR3. The chain employs TRBV28 and TRBJ2-7, with D perhaps TRBD1 or TRBD2 (5 bases each). V gave up 3 bases and J gave up 6 bases, with 6 bases separating them. CDR3 length: 11 residues. The V gene's germline CDR1 is MDHEN and CDR2 SYDVKM. For the CDR3, the DNA is TGTGCCAGCAGTTTTGGGGGCGAGCAGTACTTC. It encodes CASSFGGEQYF.

The gene calls are TRBV2 and TRBJ1-6; 9 bases are a match to TRBD1. Germline CDR1 is SNHLY and CDR2 is FYNNEI. There are 14 residues in the CDR3. V lost 8 bases, J lost 8 bases, and 7 bases stayed unmatched. Here the CDR3 DNA reads TGTGCCAGCTCAAGGACAGGGGTTGATTCACCCCTCCACTTT. It is translated as CASSRTGVDSPLHF.

V is TRBV7-9 and J is TRBJ2-7; TRBD2 might be the D (5 bases). Germline V gene data show CDR1 as SEHNR and CDR2 as FQNEAQ (reference sequence). This CDR3 contains 15 residues. Trimming stripped 1 base from V and 4 bases from J, with 14 bases between. For the CDR3, the DNA is TGTGCCAGCAGCTTAGGGACTCCTGCCCGGTACGAGCAGTACTTC. Its translation: CASSLGTPARYEQYF.

The chain has TRBV12-5 and TRBJ2-1, with TRBD2 identical over 9 bases. The V and J ends lost 0 bases and 7 bases, in that order; junction bases with no gene match: 16. CDR3 length equals 19 residues. The V gene's germline CDR1 is LGHNT and CDR2 FRNRAP. CDR3 coding DNA: TGTGCTAGTGGTTTGGTAGTGTGGTCCGATAGCGGGAGCAGTAATGAGCAGTTCTTC. Translating it yields CASGLVVWSDSGSSNEQFF.

This clone was picked up one time. V usage is TRBV10-3 and J usage is TRBJ2-7, with 9 bases aligning to TRBD2. The CDR3 contains 17 residues. With V trimmed by 0 bases and J by 5 bases, 11 bases remained unmatched. CDR1 is ENHRY and CDR2 is SYGVKD in the germline V gene. In DNA form, the CDR3 reads TGTGCCATCAGTGAGTCGATGGGGACTAGCAGGAGGGACGAGCAGTACTTC. Protein: CAISESMGTSRRDEQYF.

This clone was picked up a small number of times. The V call is TRBV2, the J call TRBJ1-6, with a weak D call TRBD1 (5 bases). The germline CDR1 and CDR2 sequences are SNHLY and FYNNEI. The CDR3 extends over 15 amino acids. The V gene lost 3 bases and the J gene lost 6 bases, with 12 bases spanning the gap. Here the CDR3 DNA reads TGTGCCAGCAGTGACCAAGGGGCAGGTAATTCACCCCTCCACTTT. It encodes CASSDQGAGNSPLHF.

The rearrangement uses TRBV7-6 and TRBJ2-1, with D hard to call. This CDR3 region has 15 residues. Per the germline V gene, CDR1 is SGHVS and CDR2 is FNYEAQ. Trimming left V 1 base short and J 4 bases short, with 11 bases between. CDR3 in amino acids: CASSLGQYPYNEQFF. In DNA form, the CDR3 reads TGTGCCAGCAGCTTAGGGCAGTACCCTTACAATGAGCAGTTCTTC.

The genes are TRBV9 and TRBJ2-7; TRBD1 matches 11 bases. Germline-derived CDR1 and CDR2 are SGDLS and YYNGEE. With 4 bases clipped from V and 5 bases from J, the junction kept 8 bases outside the gene matches. The CDR3 covers 15 residues. The CDR3 loop is CASSPGTGGIHEQYF. CDR3 sequence (DNA): TGTGCCAGCAGCCCCGGGACAGGGGGAATCCACGAGCAGTACTTC.

V is TRBV10-3 and J is TRBJ2-3; 13 nucleotides align to TRBD2. CDR3 length: 16 amino acids. Germline CDR1 ENHRY, CDR2 SYGVKD. Trimming at V came to 10 bases and at J to 0 bases, leaving 7 bases not matched to a gene. The CDR3 DNA reads as TGTGCCACCGGACTAGCGGGGGTAGATAGCACAGATACGCAGTATTTT. Translation: CATGLAGVDSTDTQYF.

CDR3 bases: TGTGCCAGCAGTTACTCCGAGGAACAGCCGAATGAAAAACTGTTTTTT. The encoded protein is CASSYSEEQPNEKLFF. The V call is TRBV6-6, the J call TRBJ1-4; D gene uncertain. CDR3 size: 16 residues. V lost 0 bases, J lost 5 bases, and 13 bases lay in between. Germline V gene sequence: CDR1 MNHNY, CDR2 SVGAGI (reference sequence).

V usage is TRBV6-1 and J usage is TRBJ2-7, with 7 bases that match TRBD1. V lost 1 base to trimming and J lost 2 bases; unmatched junction nucleotides: 2. The germline V gene has CDR1 MNHNS and CDR2 SASEGT. This CDR3 has 14 amino acids. CDR3 residues: CASSEGQGTYEQYF. As DNA, the CDR3 is TGTGCCAGCAGTGAAGGACAGGGCACCTACGAGCAGTACTTC.

The chain links TRBV5-6 to TRBJ2-7, with a tentative D call TRBD2 (6 bases). V gave up 1 base and J gave up 6 bases, with 17 bases separating them. Germline lookup yields CDR1 SGHDT and CDR2 YYEEEE. The CDR3 consists of 15 residues. The CDR3 region is CASSLITAGSTEQYF. The DNA of the CDR3 is TGTGCCAGCAGCTTGATAACGGCGGGATCGACCGAGCAGTACTTC.